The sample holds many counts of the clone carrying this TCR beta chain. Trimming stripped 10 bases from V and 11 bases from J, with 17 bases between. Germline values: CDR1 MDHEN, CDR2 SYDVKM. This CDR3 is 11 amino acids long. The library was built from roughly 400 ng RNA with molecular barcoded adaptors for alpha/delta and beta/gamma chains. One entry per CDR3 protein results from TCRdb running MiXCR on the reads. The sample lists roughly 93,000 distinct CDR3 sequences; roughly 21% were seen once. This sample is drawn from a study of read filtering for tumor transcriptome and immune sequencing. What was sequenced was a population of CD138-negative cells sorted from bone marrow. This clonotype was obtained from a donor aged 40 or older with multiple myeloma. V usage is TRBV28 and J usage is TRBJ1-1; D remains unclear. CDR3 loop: CATKGFYEAFF. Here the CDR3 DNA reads TGTGCCACCAAGGGTTTTTATGAGGCTTTCTTT.